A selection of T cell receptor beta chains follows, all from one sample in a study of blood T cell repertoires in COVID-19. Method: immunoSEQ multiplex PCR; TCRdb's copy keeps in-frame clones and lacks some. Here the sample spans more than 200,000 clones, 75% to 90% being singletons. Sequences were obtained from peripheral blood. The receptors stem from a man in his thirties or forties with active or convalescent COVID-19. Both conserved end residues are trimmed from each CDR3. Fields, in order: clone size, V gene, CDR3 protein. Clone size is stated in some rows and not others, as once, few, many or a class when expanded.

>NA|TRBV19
ASSIRTGRSSYEQY
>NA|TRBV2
ASRGLVTGELF
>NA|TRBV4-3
ASSQDSGVATGELF
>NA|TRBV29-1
SVGVRTGTDTQY
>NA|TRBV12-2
ASRFPGLAGGYNEQF
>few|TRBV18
ASSISSDAGYGYT
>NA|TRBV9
ASSVEGSGVYEQY
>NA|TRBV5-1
ASSLAGSRSEAF
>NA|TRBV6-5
ASSYSSVTEAF
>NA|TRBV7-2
ASSLQYNEQF
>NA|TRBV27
ASSLSGSGWREKLF
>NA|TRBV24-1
ATSDLTTGSGANVLT
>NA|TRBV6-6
ASSYWTGNRETQY
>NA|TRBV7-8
ASSSVGRAEAF
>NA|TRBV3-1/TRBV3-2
ASSQGTSGALYEQY
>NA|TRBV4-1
ASSRPPGQGNTNEKLF
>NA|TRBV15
ATSRAGTGPNEQF
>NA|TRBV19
ASSIDRRAEAF
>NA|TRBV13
ASSWGGQGLRQVSPLH
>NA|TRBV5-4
ASSLDRGFTDTQY